The next 21 T cell receptor beta chains were all read from a single sample in a study of T cell repertoires in cytomegalovirus infection. MiXCR, applied by TCRdb to the reads, yields one record per CDR3 protein. The data hold 740,000 or so distinct CDR3 sequences, with less than 40% observed a single time. Sequenced: PBMCs. These receptors were taken from a human donor in good health (CMV status not recorded). Some clones in this sample may be carry-over from other donors' samples.

This clonotype was recorded a few times. This rearrangement joins TRBV27 to TRBJ2-1; 10 nucleotides line up with TRBD2. CDR1 is MNHEY, CDR2 SMNVEV, per germline (reference sequence). The CDR3 length is 15 residues. J gave up 10 bases and V 4 bases, and 10 bases lay outside the gene matches. In nucleotides, the CDR3 is TGTGCCAGCAGTTATGCTAGCGGGAGTAGATGGGAGCAGTTCTTC. It specifies CASSYASGSRWEQFF.

This clonotype was seen a handful of times. The chain has TRBV28 and TRBJ1-1; no firm D call. Per germline, CDR1 MDHEN and CDR2 SYDVKM. This CDR3 spans 13 amino acids. Trimming left V 1 base short and J 7 bases short, with 10 bases between. The CDR3 DNA is TGTGCCAGCAGTTTATATTTCGGGATTGAAGCTTTCTTT. Translation gives CASSLYFGIEAFF.

The chain carries TRBV20-1 and TRBJ2-3, with D uncertain. Between the trimmed V and J ends, which lost 3 bases and 6 bases, there was a span of 13 bases. Per the germline V gene, CDR1 is DFQATT and CDR2 is SNEGSKA (reference sequence). CDR3 length: 13 residues. DNA for the CDR3: TGCAGTGCTAGCAGTGGGCCGAAGGATACGCAGTATTTT. Translated: CSASSGPKDTQYF.

This clonotype was seen more than once but under ten times. The J gene is TRBJ2-7, the V gene TRBV28; 9 bases are a match to TRBD1. V trimming: 7 bases; J trimming: 5 bases; junction bases outside the gene matches: 12. CDR3 length equals 15 residues. Germline CDR1 MDHEN, CDR2 SYDVKM. The CDR3 DNA reads as TGTGCCAGCACCCACTTGGGACAGGGCATAGACGAGCAGTACTTC. It encodes CASTHLGQGIDEQYF.

There are a few counts of this clonotype. The chain joins TRBV19 to TRBJ2-7, with 8 bases that match TRBD1. The CDR3 extends over 15 amino acids. The V gene's germline CDR1 is LNHDA and CDR2 SQIVND (reference sequence). V was clipped by 5 bases and J by 7 bases; unmatched bases: 13. The CDR3 nucleotides read TGTGCCAGTAGTGTCGGCGGACAGGGTTCTAGGGAGCAGTACTTC. Translated, it gives CASSVGGQGSREQYF.

This clonotype was detected ten times or more. J is TRBJ1-6 and V is TRBV7-9, with D perhaps TRBD1 (5 bases). Per germline, CDR1 SEHNR and CDR2 FQNEAQ (reference sequence). The CDR3 covers 14 residues. V lost 3 bases and J lost 9, with 12 bases in between. The CDR3 nucleotides read TGTGCCAGCAGCTTCAGGGACGGACGTTCACCCCTCCACTTT. This encodes CASSFRDGRSPLHF.

This clonotype was seen repeatedly, ten times or more. The V call is TRBV7-8, the J call TRBJ1-4, with D possibly being TRBD1 (5 bases). Germline V gives CDR1 SGHVS, CDR2 FQNEAQ. The CDR3 has 16 amino acids. V was shortened by 0 bases and J by 0 bases, with 8 bases between the two germline ends. CDR3 residues: CASSLAGAATNEKLFF. DNA for the CDR3: TGTGCCAGCAGCTTAGCAGGGGCTGCAACTAATGAAAAACTGTTTTTT.

In the case of this clonotype: A read error is possible here, since a much larger clone lies one base away. The genes are TRBV29-1 and TRBJ2-6, with D uncertain. The CDR3 has 13 residues. CDR1 is SQVTM, CDR2 ANQGSEA, per germline. CDR3 nucleotides: TGCCGCGCCTACACCTCTGGGGCCAACGTCCTGACTTTC. Amino acid sequence: CRAYTSGANVLTF.

This clonotype appeared a few times. The chain recombines TRBV7-3 with TRBJ2-1; 7 bases agree with TRBD2. The V and J ends lost 1 base and 0 bases, in that order; junction bases with no gene match: 3. Germline V CDR1 and CDR2: SGHTA, FQGTGA. The CDR3 spans 16 residues. The CDR3 DNA reads TGTGCCAGCAGCTTAAGGGCGGGGGACTCCTACAATGAGCAGTTCTTC. Protein sequence: CASSLRAGDSYNEQFF.

The chain combines TRBV7-9 with TRBJ2-1; 7 bases fit TRBD2. The CDR3 runs to 18 residues. Trimming took 5 bases from V and 12 from J; bases not matched to a gene: 25. Germline V gene lookup returns CDR1 SEHNR and CDR2 FQNEAQ (reference sequence). CDR3 region: CASSPRRQGRGDYKAQFF. The CDR3 DNA reads TGTGCCAGCAGCCCAAGGCGGCAGGGAAGAGGGGACTACAAGGCGCAGTTCTTC. Drawing the rest from reference TRBV7-9 and TRBJ2-1, the complete variable domain is DTGVSQNPRHKITKRGQNVTFRCDPISEHNRLYWYRQTLGQGPEFLTYFQNEAQLEKSRLLSDRFSAERPKGSFSTLEIQRTEQGDSAMYLCASSPRRQGRGDYKAQFFGPGTRLTVL.

This clonotype was seen at least ten times. The chain employs TRBV11-2 and TRBJ2-7; D gene ambiguous. Trimming removed 3 bases from V and 2 bases from J, with 11 bases in between. CDR3 length: 14 residues. Germline assignment: CDR1 SGHAT and CDR2 FQNNGV. The CDR3 region is CASSFGVGTYEQYF. CDR3 nucleotides: TGTGCCAGCAGCTTTGGAGTGGGAACCTACGAGCAGTACTTC.

The V call is TRBV20-1, the J call TRBJ2-7; 8 nucleotides agree with TRBD2. This CDR3 has 14 amino acids. Per the germline V gene, CDR1 is DFQATT and CDR2 is SNEGSKA (reference sequence). Losses at the gene ends were 6 bases for V and 6 bases for J; bases not matched to a gene: 13. The CDR3 sequence: CSASGTRAIREQYF. CDR3 sequence (DNA): TGCAGTGCGTCCGGGACTAGGGCAATTCGCGAGCAGTACTTC.

This clonotype appeared a few times. The V gene is TRBV5-1, the J gene TRBJ2-1; the D gene is possibly TRBD1 (6 bases). In germline, CDR1 is SGHRS, CDR2 YFSETQ. V was clipped by 0 bases and J by 3 bases, with 7 bases between them. The CDR3 sequence is 14 residues long. The CDR3 DNA reads TGCGCCAGCAGCTTGGGACAGGACTACAATGAGCAGTTCTTC. Translation: CASSLGQDYNEQFF.

Concerning this clonotype itself: This sequence may be a read error, since a much larger clone differs from it by one base. The chain employs TRBV3-1 and TRBJ2-6, with no clear D. V was pared by 5 bases and J by 0 bases, with 8 bases between. CDR1 and CDR2 (germline): LGHDT, YNNKEL (reference sequence). The CDR3 is 15 amino acids. In nucleotides, the CDR3 is TGTGCCAGCAGCTCTAGGTTCTCTGGGGCCAACGTCCTGACTTTC. Encoded protein: CASSSRFSGANVLTF.

This clonotype came up a few times. The CDR3 coding sequence is TGTGCCAGTAGTATAGATCATCAGTCATCGAGCGGCTACACCTTC. It is translated as CASSIDHQSSSGYTF. The genes are TRBV19 and TRBJ1-2; unclear D gene. The V end was cut by 0 bases, the J end by 8 bases, with 16 bases between. Germline CDR1 reads LNHDA; CDR2 reads SQIVND (reference sequence). The CDR3 length is 15 residues.

This clonotype was seen only a few times. The rearrangement uses TRBV5-6 and TRBJ1-1; D remains unclear. Trimming removed 1 base at V and 2 bases at J, with 12 bases between. CDR1 and CDR2 from the germline V gene are SGHDT and YYEEEE. CDR3 length equals 15 residues. CDR3 region: CASSLRAVLNTEAFF. The CDR3 DNA is TGTGCCAGCAGCTTGAGGGCAGTCCTCAACACTGAAGCTTTCTTT.

This clonotype was observed a few times. The chain combines TRBV7-4 with TRBJ1-1; D gene ambiguous. Germline values: CDR1 SGHVT, CDR2 SQSDAQ. Trimming pared 1 base from V and 6 bases from J, leaving 9 bases between. The CDR3 is made up of 13 amino acids. CDR3 nucleotides: TGTGCCAGCAGCTTAGATGGGGTGCCTGAAGCTTTCTTT. It codes for CASSLDGVPEAFF.

This clonotype appeared a few times. J is TRBJ2-1 and V is TRBV19; D possibly matches TRBD1 or TRBD2 (5 bases each). Germline values: CDR1 LNHDA, CDR2 SQIVND (reference sequence). V lost 6 bases and J 6 bases, leaving 9 bases between the germline ends. The CDR3 length is 12 residues. In nucleotides, the CDR3 is TGTGCCAGTAGGAGGGGTTTCAATGAGCAGTTCTTC. Protein sequence: CASRRGFNEQFF.

V is TRBV29-1 and J is TRBJ1-1, with TRBD1 as a possible D gene (6 bases). The CDR3 loop spans 13 amino acids. Germline-derived CDR1 and CDR2 are SQVTM and ANQGSEA. V dropped 5 bases and J dropped 0 bases, with 10 bases sitting between them. The DNA for the CDR3 is TGCAGCGTTTTGGACAGCTTGAACACTGAAGCTTTCTTT. It specifies CSVLDSLNTEAFF.

This chain uses TRBV29-1 with TRBJ2-1; D unresolved. Per germline, CDR1 SQVTM and CDR2 ANQGSEA. The ends were cut back, 7 bases at V and 0 bases at J, with 16 bases in the middle. The CDR3 totals 15 residues. CDR3 sequence (DNA): TGCAGCGCCAGATTGAGGCTGAGCTCCTACAATGAGCAGTTCTTC. Translated: CSARLRLSSYNEQFF.

This clonotype appeared a few times. The V call is TRBV7-8, the J call TRBJ2-1; possibly TRBD2 for D (6 bases). Germline CDR1 is SGHVS and CDR2 is FQNEAQ. This CDR3 is built from 19 residues. V lost 0 bases, J lost 0 bases, and 18 bases lay in between. CDR3 sequence reads: CASSLASLPLAASYNEQFF. CDR3 coding DNA: TGTGCCAGCAGCTTAGCCTCCCTGCCCTTAGCGGCCTCCTACAATGAGCAGTTCTTC. The whole variable domain, filled in from reference TRBV7-8 and TRBJ2-1, reads GAGVSQSPRYKVAKRGQDVALRCDPISGHVSLFWYQQALGQGPEFLTYFQNEAQLDKSGLPSDRFFAERPEGSVSTLKIQRTQQEDSAVYLCASSLASLPLAASYNEQFFGPGTRLTVL.